Following are 5 T cell receptor beta chains from one sample sequenced in a study of cytomegalovirus exposure and HLA in healthy donors. It was with 60 Vbeta and 13 Jbeta primers that the PCR ran. The table came from immunoSEQ multiplex PCR; TCRdb's copy has only in-frame clones and leaves some out. Among 30,000 to 40,000 clones listed, 86% were seen once. The sequencing input was PBMCs. All receptors come from a woman between 40 and 50 years old in good health and CMV-seropositive.

V usage is TRBV2 and J usage is TRBJ2-1, with a tentative D call TRBD2 (6 bases). The V end lost 6 bases, the J end lost 10 bases, and 10 bases lay between the germline ends. CDR1 and CDR2 (germline): SNHLY, FYNNEI. The length of the CDR3 is 11 residues. This CDR3 reads CASRGGGEQFF. As DNA, the CDR3 is TGTGCCAGCAGGGGGGGTGGGGAGCAGTTCTTC. The entire variable domain, with the rest obtained from reference TRBV2 and TRBJ2-1, is as follows: EPEVTQTPSHQVTQMGQEVILRCVPISNHLYFYWYRQILGQKVEFLVSFYNNEISEKSEIFDDQFSVERPDGSNFTLKIRSTKLEDSAMYFCASRGGGEQFFGPGTRLTVL.

The gene calls are TRBV7-2 and TRBJ2-5; D is unclear. The CDR3 spans 11 residues. V shed 5 bases and J shed 5 bases, with 6 bases lying between them. CDR1 is SGHTA and CDR2 is FQGNSA in the germline V gene. The DNA for the CDR3 is TGTGCCAGCAGCCCCAGGGAGACCCAGTACTTC. This encodes CASSPRETQYF.

This chain connects TRBV27 to TRBJ1-6, with D perhaps matching TRBD1 (6 bases). In germline, CDR1 is MNHEY, CDR2 SMNVEV (reference sequence). The CDR3 runs 14 residues. V dropped 10 bases and J dropped 10 bases, with 20 bases sitting between them. CDR3 DNA: TGTGCCACAGCATCACAGGGAGACTGGTCACCCCTCCACTTT. Encoded protein: CATASQGDWSPLHF.

The chain has TRBV5-4 and TRBJ2-3, with 9 bases that match TRBD2. This CDR3 has 16 residues. Trimming at V came to 0 bases and at J to 5 bases, leaving 7 bases not matched to a gene. Germline V gene lookup returns CDR1 SGHNT and CDR2 YYREEE (reference sequence). CDR3 coding DNA: TGTGCCAGCAGCTTGGTCGGGGCGGGGGGGGGAGATACGCAGTATTTT. This encodes CASSLVGAGGGDTQYF. Looking up the rest from reference TRBV5-4 and TRBJ2-3 gives the full variable domain: ETGVTQSPTHLIKTRGQQVTLRCSSQSGHNTVSWYQQALGQGPQFIFQYYREEENGRGNFPPRFSGLQFPNYSSELNVNALELDDSALYLCASSLVGAGGGDTQYFGPGTRLTVL.

Only one count was recorded for this clone. The chain combines TRBV6-5 with TRBJ2-4; TRBD1 might be the D (6 bases). The CDR3 spans 15 residues. Germline values: CDR1 MNHEY, CDR2 SVGAGI. Trimming removed 9 bases from V and 6 bases from J, with 21 bases in between. The CDR3 nucleotides read TGTGCCAGTTCCCCCACCCCCAGGGGTGGAAACATTCAGTACTTC. Protein product: CASSPTPRGGNIQYF.